The entry that follows covers one TCR beta chain sequence. The data were produced by immunoSEQ multiplex PCR, yet TCRdb's version contains in-frame clones alone and is incomplete. The sample gives over 95,000 clones, around nine tenths of which show up once; 6.5% to 8% is in the top ten. This sample is drawn from a study of T cell responses to AZD1222 COVID-19 vaccine. V lost 2 bases and J lost 8; bases outside the gene matches: 15. The length of the CDR3 is 17 residues. Per germline, CDR1 GTSNPN and CDR2 SVGIG (reference sequence). Sequencing used peripheral blood, obtained on day 0 of AZD1222 vaccination. The chain uses TRBV30 and TRBJ1-4, with 9 bases fitting TRBD1. This clonotype was obtained from an adult in good health. The CDR3 DNA is TGTGCCTGGAGTCCACGAGGGGACAGGGTGCAGAGGGAAAAACTGTTTTTT. This sequence encodes CAWSPRGDRVQREKLFF. Based on the CDR3 plus reference TRBV30 and TRBJ1-4, the full variable domain is SQTIHQWPATLVQPVGSPLSLECTVEGTSNPNLYWYRQAAGRGLQLLFYSVGIGQISSEVPQNLSASRPQDRQFILSSKKLLLSDSGFYLCAWSPRGDRVQREKLFFGSGTQLSVL.